Described below is a single T cell receptor beta chain sequence and its context. Its antigen is not known. According to the study, TCR beta libraries were built with iRepertoire HTBI primers and CDR3-region Arm-PCR. Using its own MiXCR run on the multiplex PCR reads, TCRdb lists one record per CDR3 protein. The profile shows roughly 470,000 distinct CDR3 sequences, less than 25% of them singletons. This sample was taken from a study of regulatory T cells in long-lasting Graves disease. V was trimmed by 4 bases and J by 5 bases, leaving 15 bases between them. Germline CDR1 and CDR2: SGHNT and YYREEE (reference sequence). CDR3 length: 14 amino acids. Overall study results and limits: Whereas new patients shared 800 to 1,000 public clonotypes, persistent patients shared more, at about 2,700.

Time point indicated: persistent/refractory GD, antithyroid drugs over 5 years with positive TRAb. PBMC-derived RNA was used for the TCR library. Patients of an endocrinology department in Xi'an, China, were included. V gene TRBV5-4 combines with J gene TRBJ1-1; D is perhaps TRBD1 (6 bases). The sample in question was peripheral blood mononuclear cells (PBMCs), obtained when the disease was refractory, from a patient treated with antithyroid drugs. The TCR was taken from a female donor with Graves disease. In DNA, the CDR3 is TGTGCCAGCAGCCCAGGGGCCACAAGAACTGAAGCTTTCTTT. It specifies CASSPGATRTEAFF. The full variable domain, with the rest looked up from reference TRBV5-4 and TRBJ1-1, is ETGVTQSPTHLIKTRGQQVTLRCSSQSGHNTVSWYQQALGQGPQFIFQYYREEENGRGNFPPRFSGLQFPNYSSELNVNALELDDSALYLCASSPGATRTEAFFGQGTRLTVV.